This T cell receptor (beta chain) is from a study of cytomegalovirus exposure and HLA in healthy donors. Findings and caveats of the study: The dataset shows that most TCR sequences were rare, while some public TCRs occurred in many donors. In vitro experiments confirmed that a few CMV-associated chains were specific for CMV antigens.

As concerns this clone: What it binds is not known.

Assay used: immunoSEQ multiplex PCR; TCRdb lists only in-frame clones, some missing. The table records some 90,000 clones, 70% to 90% of them present only once. Germline CDR1 reads ENHRY; CDR2 reads SYGVKD. J lost 8 bases, V lost 8 bases, and 10 bases had no gene match. This CDR3 is 14 amino acids long. The sequence was collected from a woman aged 25 to 45 in good health and CMV-seronegative. Sequenced: PBMCs. V usage is TRBV10-3 and J usage is TRBJ1-4, with 8 bases fitting TRBD1. The CDR3 DNA reads TGTGCCATCCGGGCTCAGGGGGCTGGAGAAAAACTGTTTTTT. It codes for CAIRAQGAGEKLFF.